This T cell receptor (beta chain) was observed in a study of cytomegalovirus exposure and HLA in healthy donors. Study at large: A subsequent analysis stated that the approximately 120 validation repertoires were run on the same platform as the 550 to 750 first-cohort repertoires.

V lost 6 bases to trimming and J lost 13 bases, with 22 bases between them. The germline V gene has CDR1 MNHEY and CDR2 SMNVEV (reference sequence). The CDR3 runs 13 residues. This clone was seen a few times. Antigen specificity is unknown. Study outcomes and limitations: With high specificity and sensitivity, the classifier reportedly diagnosed cytomegalovirus status.

Assay used: immunoSEQ multiplex PCR; TCRdb lists only in-frame clones, some missing. In the table there are some 170,000 clones, approximately 89% of which are singletons. The clonotype comes from a man younger than 35 in good health and CMV-seropositive. The V and J genes are TRBV27 and TRBJ2-7; D perhaps matches TRBD1 (5 bases). Sequenced input: PBMCs. CDR3 DNA sequence: TGTGCCAGCAGATATGGGTCGGACACAGAGACTTACTTC. Translation: CASRYGSDTETYF.